This T cell receptor (beta chain) was sequenced during a study of cytomegalovirus exposure and HLA in healthy donors. Study as a whole: Previous work identified roughly 120 million unique TCR beta sequences from roughly 180 million T cells. Falling in the Caucasian-associated ancestry cluster were about 82% of under 450 genotyped donors. Study observations and caveats: An analysis was carried out later, and it reportedly showed fewer N-insertions in an Asian-associated ancestry cluster than the approximately 610-donor mean. Follow-up analysis seemed to connect common viral pathogens with several of the most significant clusters identified.

Germline V gene data show CDR1 as SGHTA and CDR2 as FQGNSA. The CDR3 totals 12 residues. The V and J ends lost 1 base and 7 bases, in that order; junction bases with no gene match: 0. Worth noting for this clone: Its antigen remains unidentified.

Primers: 60 Vbeta forward and 13 Jbeta reverse. Sequencing used immunoSEQ multiplex PCR; TCRdb keeps in-frame clones, though not all of them. The data contain around 110,000 clones, over 75% of them seen just once; the ten biggest clones take up approximately 4.2%. The clonotype was recovered from a male donor in good health and CMV-seronegative. The chain links TRBV7-2 to TRBJ2-7; 8 bases fit TRBD2. The sample consisted of PBMCs. CDR3 protein: CASSLEREEQYF. The CDR3 DNA reads as TGTGCCAGCAGCTTAGAGCGGGAGGAGCAGTACTTC.